A selection of T cell receptor beta chains follows, all from one sample in a study of CD8 T cells in Susac syndrome. Each CDR3 protein gets one entry after TCRdb re-called the immunoSEQ multiplex PCR reads with MiXCR. Among 77,000 or so distinct CDR3 sequences listed, about 92% were seen once. The sample comprised CD4+ T cells from PBMCs. The source of these receptors is a human donor with Susac syndrome. The CDR3 runs from the conserved cysteine through the conserved F or W. A D gene is named only where the DNA matches it firmly. Size is stated for part of the rows, as once, few or many counts, or as a class when the clone is expanded.

>TRBV5-1|NA|TRBD2|TRBJ2-1
TGCGCCAGCAATATAGCGGGGGAAACCTACAATGAGCAGTTCTTC
CASNIAGETYNEQFF
>TRBV5-1|NA|TRBD2|TRBJ2-1
TGCGCCAGCAGCGGCCGGGGCCAGGCAGCGGGGGATGAGCAGTTCTTC
CASSGRGQAAGDEQFF
>TRBV20-1|NA|NA|TRBJ1-5
TGCAGTGCTAGGAAGAGTAATCAGCCCCAGCATTTT
CSARKSNQPQHF
>TRBV29-1|NA|TRBD1|TRBJ2-1
TGCAGCGTCGACAGGGGGCAGGGTGAGCAGTTCTTC
CSVDRGQGEQFF
>TRBV27|NA|NA|TRBJ1-2
TGTGCCAGCAGTTTATCGTACAATAACTATGGCTACACCTTC
CASSLSYNNYGYTF
>TRBV2|NA|TRBD2|TRBJ2-5
TGTGCCAGCAGTCGAAGGGGCGGACTAGCGGGTGAGACCCAGTACTTC
CASSRRGGLAGETQYF
>TRBV5-1|NA|TRBD1|TRBJ1-6
TGCGCCAGCAGCTTGGCCGGGGACAGAAGTTCACCCCTCCACTTT
CASSLAGDRSSPLHF
>TRBV4-3|NA|NA|TRBJ2-2
TGCGCCAGCAGCCGGAATAAACGCACCGGGGAGCTGTTTTTT
CASSRNKRTGELFF
>TRBV6-2/TRBV6-3|NA|NA|TRBJ2-7
TGTGCCAAACAGGGAGGAGAGGGCTGCGAGCAGTACTTC
CAKQGGEGCEQYF
>TRBV6-2/TRBV6-3|once|NA|TRBJ2-5
TGTGCCAGCAGTCCAGTCCTGGTGGGGGCTGGAGAGACCCAGTACTTC
CASSPVLVGAGETQYF
>TRBV9|NA|TRBD2|TRBJ2-3
TGTGCCAGCAGCGCATCTTGGGTGGCTAGCGGAAGCACAGATACGCAGTATTTT
CASSASWVASGSTDTQYF
>TRBV6-1|NA|NA|TRBJ1-4
TGTGCCAGCAGGGACACGGGTTTATCGGCACATGGAAAACTGTTTTTT
CASRDTGLSAHGKLFF
>TRBV27|NA|TRBD2|TRBJ2-5
TGTGCCAGCACGAGAGCGGGACTAGGCGAGACCCAGTACTTC
CASTRAGLGETQYF
>TRBV28|NA|NA|TRBJ1-3
TGTGCCAGCACCGAATGGGCCCCAAGGACTGGAAACACCATATATTTT
CASTEWAPRTGNTIYF
>TRBV15|once|NA|TRBJ1-2
TGTGCCACCAGCAGAGATATAGGACAGATGTATGGCTACACCTTC
CATSRDIGQMYGYTF
>TRBV20-1|once|NA|TRBJ1-1
TGCAGTGCTAGTAACAGTATAGTCACTGAAGCTTTCTTT
CSASNSIVTEAFF
>TRBV15|NA|TRBD2|TRBJ2-5
TGTGCCACCAGCAGAGCCTCCCTAGCGGGGGGGCGTGAGACCCAGTACTTC
CATSRASLAGGRETQYF
>TRBV20-1|NA|NA|TRBJ1-5
TGCAGTGCTAGAGAAAGACCATCCCCAGGGGGCAATCAGCCCCAGCATTTT
CSARERPSPGGNQPQHF
>TRBV30|NA|NA|TRBJ1-5
TGTGCCTGTATGTACGGGAATCAGCCCCAGCATTTT
CACMYGNQPQHF
>TRBV30|NA|TRBD2|TRBJ2-4
TGTGCCTGGAGGGTTCGGGGAGGGGTGAACATTCAGTACTTC
CAWRVRGGVNIQYF
>TRBV20-1|NA|TRBD2|TRBJ2-7
TGCAGTGCTACGGGACTAGCGGGGGGAGGGCAGGTCCACGAGCAGTACTTC
CSATGLAGGGQVHEQYF
>TRBV15|NA|NA|TRBJ2-3
TGTGCCACCAGCAGAGATGGAGGGCTAGATACGCAGTATTTT
CATSRDGGLDTQYF
>TRBV21-1|NA|NA|TRBJ2-7
TGTGCCAGCAGCAAATTACAGGACGCCTATGCCTACGAGCAGTACTTC
CASSKLQDAYAYEQYF
>TRBV2|NA|NA|TRBJ1-5
TGTGCCAGCAGTGAAGATTTAGGGGGACCTAGCAATCAGCCCCAGCATTTT
CASSEDLGGPSNQPQHF
>TRBV4-3|NA|NA|TRBJ2-1
TGCGCCAGCAGCCAAGACGGAGGGCTTGAGCAGTTCTTC
CASSQDGGLEQFF
>TRBV20-1|NA|NA|TRBJ2-4
TGCAGTGCCTTCCGTGGCATAGCCAAAAACATTCAGTACTTC
CSAFRGIAKNIQYF
>TRBV20-1|NA|TRBD2|TRBJ2-7
TGCAGTGCTAACGGGGGGAGCTACGAGCAGTACTTC
CSANGGSYEQYF
>TRBV24-1|NA|TRBD2|TRBJ2-3
TGTGCCACCAGTGAACCGGGACTAGCGGGGGTTTTTGCGCAGTATTTT
CATSEPGLAGVFAQYF
>TRBV4-3|once|TRBD2|TRBJ2-1
TGCGCCAGCAGCCAGCGGGAGTCAGAGTTCAATGAGCAGTTCTTC
CASSQRESEFNEQFF
>TRBV15|NA|TRBD1|TRBJ2-4
TGTGCCACCAGCAGAGATGGGACAGGGTCGGACATTCAGTACTTC
CATSRDGTGSDIQYF
>TRBV6-9|NA|NA|TRBJ1-3
TGTGCCAGCAGTTATGTGCGGCAGGGTCGACACACCATATATTTT
CASSYVRQGRHTIYF
>TRBV29-1|NA|NA|TRBJ1-1
TGCAGCGTTGAAGTTACGGCGAACACTGAAGCTTTCTTT
CSVEVTANTEAFF
>TRBV7-2|NA|NA|TRBJ2-2
TGTGCCAGCAGTCGAGACGCGAACACCGGGGAGCTGTTTTTT
CASSRDANTGELFF
>TRBV5-1|NA|NA|TRBJ2-7
TGCGCCAGCAGCTCCGGACAACCTACCCCATCCCGCTACGAGCAGTACTTC
CASSSGQPTPSRYEQYF
>TRBV4-1|NA|NA|TRBJ2-5
TGCGCCAGCAGCCGTCCCGGGTCTCAAGAGACCCAGTACTTC
CASSRPGSQETQYF
>TRBV6-2/TRBV6-3|NA|NA|TRBJ1-5
TGTGCCAGCAGTTACTCAACTGGGCGCCAGCATTTT
CASSYSTGRQHF
>TRBV6-5|NA|NA|TRBJ2-3
TGTGCCAGCAGTTACCGGCTACAGACAGATACGCAGTATTTT
CASSYRLQTDTQYF
>TRBV29-1|NA|NA|TRBJ2-7
TGCAGCGTCGTTTCTCAAAGGGGGTACAAGCAGTACTTC
CSVVSQRGYKQYF
>TRBV3-1|NA|NA|TRBJ1-6
TGTGCCAGCAGCCAACAGGGGTATAATTCACCCCTCCACTTT
CASSQQGYNSPLHF
>TRBV5-1|NA|NA|TRBJ2-7
TGCGCCAGCAGCTCGACAGGTTCCTACGAGCAGTACTTC
CASSSTGSYEQYF